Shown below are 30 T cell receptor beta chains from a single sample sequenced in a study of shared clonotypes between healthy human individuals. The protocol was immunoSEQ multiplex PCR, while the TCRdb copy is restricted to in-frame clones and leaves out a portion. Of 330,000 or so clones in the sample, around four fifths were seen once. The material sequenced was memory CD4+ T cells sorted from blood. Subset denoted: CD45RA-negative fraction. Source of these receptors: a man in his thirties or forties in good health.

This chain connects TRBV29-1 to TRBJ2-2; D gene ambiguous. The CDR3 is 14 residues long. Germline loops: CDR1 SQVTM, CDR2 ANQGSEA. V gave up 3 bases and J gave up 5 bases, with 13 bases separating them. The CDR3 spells CSVEKGSWTGELFF. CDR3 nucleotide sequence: TGCAGCGTTGAGAAGGGCAGCTGGACCGGGGAGCTGTTTTTT.

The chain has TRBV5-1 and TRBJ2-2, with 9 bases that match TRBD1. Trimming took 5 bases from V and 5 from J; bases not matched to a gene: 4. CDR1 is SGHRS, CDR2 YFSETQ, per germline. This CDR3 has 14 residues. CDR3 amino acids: CASRRTGETGELFF. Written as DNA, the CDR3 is TGCGCCAGCAGGCGGACAGGGGAAACCGGGGAGCTGTTTTTT.

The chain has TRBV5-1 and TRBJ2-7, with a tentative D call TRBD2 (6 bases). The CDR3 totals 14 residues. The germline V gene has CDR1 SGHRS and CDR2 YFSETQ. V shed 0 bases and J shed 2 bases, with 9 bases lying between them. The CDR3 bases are TGCGCCAGCAGCTTGGGCGGGGCCCCCTACGAGCAGTACTTC. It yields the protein CASSLGGAPYEQYF.

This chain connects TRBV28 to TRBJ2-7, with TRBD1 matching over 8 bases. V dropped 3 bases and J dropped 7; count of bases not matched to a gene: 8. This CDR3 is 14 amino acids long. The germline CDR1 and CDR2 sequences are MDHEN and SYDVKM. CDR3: CASSLLDREREQYF. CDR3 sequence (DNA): TGTGCCAGCAGTTTGTTGGACAGGGAGAGGGAGCAGTACTTC.

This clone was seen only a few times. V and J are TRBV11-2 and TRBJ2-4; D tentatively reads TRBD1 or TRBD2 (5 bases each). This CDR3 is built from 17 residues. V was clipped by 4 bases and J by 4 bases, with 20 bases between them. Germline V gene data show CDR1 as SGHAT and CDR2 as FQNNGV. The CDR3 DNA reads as TGTGCCAGCAGCTATCTGGGGGTGGGGCAGCTAAAAAACATTCAGTACTTC. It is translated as CASSYLGVGQLKNIQYF.

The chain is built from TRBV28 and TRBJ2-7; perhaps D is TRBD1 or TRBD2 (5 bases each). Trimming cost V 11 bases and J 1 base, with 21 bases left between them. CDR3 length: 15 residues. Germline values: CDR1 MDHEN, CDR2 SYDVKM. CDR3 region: CAVLGITGGSYEQYF. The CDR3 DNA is TGTGCCGTCCTGGGAATTACAGGAGGTTCCTACGAGCAGTACTTC.

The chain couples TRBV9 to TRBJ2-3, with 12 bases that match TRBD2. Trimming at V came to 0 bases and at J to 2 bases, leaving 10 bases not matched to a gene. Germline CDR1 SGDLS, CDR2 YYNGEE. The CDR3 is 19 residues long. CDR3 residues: CASSVGGPSGRAYTDTQYF. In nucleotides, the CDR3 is TGTGCCAGCAGCGTAGGGGGTCCTAGCGGGAGGGCCTACACAGATACGCAGTATTTT.

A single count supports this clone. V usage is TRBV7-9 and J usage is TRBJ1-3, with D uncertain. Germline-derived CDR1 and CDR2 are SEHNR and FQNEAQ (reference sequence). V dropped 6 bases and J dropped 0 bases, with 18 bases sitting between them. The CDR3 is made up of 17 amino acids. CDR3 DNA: TGTGCCAGCAGGGACCGTACCCTAGCAAGCTCTGGAAACACCATATATTTT. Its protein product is CASRDRTLASSGNTIYF.

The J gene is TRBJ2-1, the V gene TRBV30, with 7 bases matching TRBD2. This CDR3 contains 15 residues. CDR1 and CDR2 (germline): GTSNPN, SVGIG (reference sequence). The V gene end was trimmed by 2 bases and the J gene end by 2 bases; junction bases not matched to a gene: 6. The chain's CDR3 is CAWSLRTSPYNEQFF. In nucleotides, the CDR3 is TGTGCCTGGAGTTTACGGACTAGTCCCTACAATGAGCAGTTCTTC.

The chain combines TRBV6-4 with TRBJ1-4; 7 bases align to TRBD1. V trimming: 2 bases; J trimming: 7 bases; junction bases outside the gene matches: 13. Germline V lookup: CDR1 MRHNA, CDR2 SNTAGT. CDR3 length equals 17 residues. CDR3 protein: CASSDRDSQRCGEKLFF. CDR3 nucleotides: TGTGCCAGCAGTGACCGGGACAGCCAACGTTGCGGTGAAAAACTGTTTTTT.

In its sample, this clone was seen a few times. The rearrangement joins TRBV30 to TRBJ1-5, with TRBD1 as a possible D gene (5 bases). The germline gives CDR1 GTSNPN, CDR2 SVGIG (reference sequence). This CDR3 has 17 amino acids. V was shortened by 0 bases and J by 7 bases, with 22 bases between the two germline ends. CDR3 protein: CAWSVNSIQGLRQPQHF. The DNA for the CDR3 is TGTGCCTGGAGTGTCAACTCAATCCAGGGTCTACGGCAGCCCCAGCATTTT. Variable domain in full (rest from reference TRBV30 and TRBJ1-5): SQTIHQWPATLVQPVGSPLSLECTVEGTSNPNLYWYRQAAGRGLQLLFYSVGIGQISSEVPQNLSASRPQDRQFILSSKKLLLSDSGFYLCAWSVNSIQGLRQPQHFGDGTRLSIL.

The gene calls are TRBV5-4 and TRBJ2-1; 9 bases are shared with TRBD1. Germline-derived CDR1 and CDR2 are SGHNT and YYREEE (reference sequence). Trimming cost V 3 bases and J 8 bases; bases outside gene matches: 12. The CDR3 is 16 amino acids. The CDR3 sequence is CASSWGTGTGSDEQFF. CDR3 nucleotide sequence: TGTGCCAGCAGCTGGGGGACCGGGACAGGGTCCGATGAGCAGTTCTTC.

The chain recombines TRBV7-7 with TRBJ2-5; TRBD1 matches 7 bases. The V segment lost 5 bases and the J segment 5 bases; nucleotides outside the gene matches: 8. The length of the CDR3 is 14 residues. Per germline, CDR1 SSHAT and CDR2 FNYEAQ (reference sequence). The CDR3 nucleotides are TGTGCCAGCAGCGCACACAGGGGTGGGGAGACCCAGTACTTC. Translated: CASSAHRGGETQYF. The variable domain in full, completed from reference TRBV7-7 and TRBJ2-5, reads GAGVSQSPRYKVTKRGQDVTLRCDPISSHATLYWYQQALGQGPEFLTYFNYEAQPDKSGLPSDRFSAERPEGSISTLTIQRTEQRDSAMYRCASSAHRGGETQYFGPGTRLLVL.

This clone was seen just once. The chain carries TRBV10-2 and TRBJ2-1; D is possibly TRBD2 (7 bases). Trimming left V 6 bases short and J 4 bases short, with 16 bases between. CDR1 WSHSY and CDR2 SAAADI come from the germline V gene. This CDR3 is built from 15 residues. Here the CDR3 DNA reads TGCGCCAGCAGAAGGGGGGGCTCGGGTTACAATGAGCAGTTCTTC. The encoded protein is CASRRGGSGYNEQFF.

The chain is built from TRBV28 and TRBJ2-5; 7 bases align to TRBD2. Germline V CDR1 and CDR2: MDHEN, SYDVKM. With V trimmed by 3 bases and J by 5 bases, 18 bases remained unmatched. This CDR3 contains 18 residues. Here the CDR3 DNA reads TGTGCCAGCAGTTTGATGGTATGGGTGGGAGGGCCCGGTGAGACCCAGTACTTC. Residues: CASSLMVWVGGPGETQYF.

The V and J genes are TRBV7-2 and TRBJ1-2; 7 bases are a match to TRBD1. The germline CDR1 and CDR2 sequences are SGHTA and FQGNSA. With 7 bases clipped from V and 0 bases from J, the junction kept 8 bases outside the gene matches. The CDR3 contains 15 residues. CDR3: CASNPGQPANYGYTF. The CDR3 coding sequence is TGTGCCAGCAACCCGGGACAGCCAGCTAACTATGGCTACACCTTC.

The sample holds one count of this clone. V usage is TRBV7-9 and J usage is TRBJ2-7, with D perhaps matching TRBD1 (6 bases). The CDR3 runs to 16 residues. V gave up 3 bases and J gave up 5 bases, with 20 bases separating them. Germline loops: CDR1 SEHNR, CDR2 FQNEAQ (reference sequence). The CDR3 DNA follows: TGTGCCAGCAGCTTGAGGGAGAATCCTAGGGACAACGAGCAGTACTTC. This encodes CASSLRENPRDNEQYF.

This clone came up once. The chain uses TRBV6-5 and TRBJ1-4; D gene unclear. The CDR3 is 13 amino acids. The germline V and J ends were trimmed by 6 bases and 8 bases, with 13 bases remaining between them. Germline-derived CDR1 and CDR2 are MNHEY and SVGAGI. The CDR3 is CASRQWSQEKLFF. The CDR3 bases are TGTGCCAGCAGGCAGTGGTCCCAAGAAAAACTGTTTTTT.

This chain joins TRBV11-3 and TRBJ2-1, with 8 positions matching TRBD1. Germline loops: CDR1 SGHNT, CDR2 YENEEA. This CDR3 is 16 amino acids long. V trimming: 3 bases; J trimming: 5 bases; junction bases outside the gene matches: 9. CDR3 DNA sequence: TGTGCCAGCAGCTTGGGAGGACAGGGAGTAGACAATGAGCAGTTCTTC. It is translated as CASSLGGQGVDNEQFF. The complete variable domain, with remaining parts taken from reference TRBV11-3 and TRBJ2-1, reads EAGVVQSPRYKIIEKKQPVAFWCNPISGHNTLYWYLQNLGQGPELLIRYENEEAVDDSQLPKDRFSAERLKGVDSTLKIQPAELGDSAVYLCASSLGGQGVDNEQFFGPGTRLTVL.

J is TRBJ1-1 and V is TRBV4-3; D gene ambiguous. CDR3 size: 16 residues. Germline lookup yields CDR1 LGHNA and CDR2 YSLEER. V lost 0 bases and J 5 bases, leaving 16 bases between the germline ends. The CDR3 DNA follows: TGCGCCAGCAGCCAAGATAGGATTTTGGGGTGGACTGAAGCTTTCTTT. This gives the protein CASSQDRILGWTEAFF.

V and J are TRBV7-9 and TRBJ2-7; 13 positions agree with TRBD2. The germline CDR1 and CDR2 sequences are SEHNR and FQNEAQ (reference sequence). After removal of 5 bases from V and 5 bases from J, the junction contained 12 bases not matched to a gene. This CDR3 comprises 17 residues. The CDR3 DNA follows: TGTGCCAGCAGCCCCGGTCAAGGGACTAGCGGGACTCACGAGCAGTACTTC. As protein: CASSPGQGTSGTHEQYF.

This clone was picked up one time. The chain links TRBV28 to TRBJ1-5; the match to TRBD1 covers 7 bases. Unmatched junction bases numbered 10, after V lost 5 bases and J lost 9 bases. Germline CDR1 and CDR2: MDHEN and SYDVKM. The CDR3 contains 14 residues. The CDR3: CASSPPTGNMPQHF. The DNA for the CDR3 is TGTGCCAGCAGTCCCCCGACAGGGAATATGCCCCAGCATTTT.

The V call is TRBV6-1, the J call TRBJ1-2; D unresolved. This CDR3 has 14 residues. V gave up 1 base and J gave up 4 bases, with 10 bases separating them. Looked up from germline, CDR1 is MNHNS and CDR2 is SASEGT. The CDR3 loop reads CASSEVGPGYGYTF. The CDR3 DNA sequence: TGTGCCAGCAGTGAAGTCGGTCCTGGCTATGGCTACACCTTC.

For the CDR3, the DNA is TGTGCCAGCAGAGACGGTGCAGTCTATGGCTACACCTTC. Translation: CASRDGAVYGYTF. The chain links TRBV6-6 to TRBJ1-2; D gene uncertain. The CDR3 loop spans 13 amino acids. Per germline, CDR1 MNHNY and CDR2 SVGAGI (reference sequence). V was clipped by 6 bases and J by 4 bases, with 12 bases between them.

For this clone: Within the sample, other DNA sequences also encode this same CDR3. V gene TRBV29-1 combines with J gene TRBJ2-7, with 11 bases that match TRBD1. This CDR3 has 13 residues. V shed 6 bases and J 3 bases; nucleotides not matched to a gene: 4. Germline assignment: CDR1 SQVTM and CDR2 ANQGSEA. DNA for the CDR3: TGCAGCGTGACCGGGACAGGGGGCTACGAGCAGTACTTC. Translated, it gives CSVTGTGGYEQYF.

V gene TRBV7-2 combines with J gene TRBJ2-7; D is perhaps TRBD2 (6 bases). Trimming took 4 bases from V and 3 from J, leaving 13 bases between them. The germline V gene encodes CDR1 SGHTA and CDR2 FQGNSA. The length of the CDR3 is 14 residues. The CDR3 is CASSWGDQRYEQYF. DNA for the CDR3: TGTGCCAGCAGCTGGGGGGACCAACGCTACGAGCAGTACTTC.

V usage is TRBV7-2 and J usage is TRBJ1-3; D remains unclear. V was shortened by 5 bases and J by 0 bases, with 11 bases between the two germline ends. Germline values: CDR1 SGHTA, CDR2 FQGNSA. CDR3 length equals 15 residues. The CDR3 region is CASSPTPSSGNTIYF. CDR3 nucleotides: TGTGCCAGCAGCCCGACACCGAGCTCTGGAAACACCATATATTTT.

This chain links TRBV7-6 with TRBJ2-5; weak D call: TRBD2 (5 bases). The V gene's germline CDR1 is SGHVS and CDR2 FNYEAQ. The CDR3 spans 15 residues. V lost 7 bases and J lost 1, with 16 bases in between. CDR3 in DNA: TGTGCCAGCACCAAAATTACGGGGATCCAAGAGACCCAGTACTTC. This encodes CASTKITGIQETQYF.

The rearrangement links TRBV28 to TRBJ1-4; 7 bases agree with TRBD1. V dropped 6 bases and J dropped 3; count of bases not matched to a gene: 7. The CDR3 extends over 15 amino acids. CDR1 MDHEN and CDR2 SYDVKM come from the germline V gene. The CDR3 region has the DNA TGTGCCAGCAGCATCATGGGACAGTCTAATGAAAAACTGTTTTTT. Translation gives CASSIMGQSNEKLFF.

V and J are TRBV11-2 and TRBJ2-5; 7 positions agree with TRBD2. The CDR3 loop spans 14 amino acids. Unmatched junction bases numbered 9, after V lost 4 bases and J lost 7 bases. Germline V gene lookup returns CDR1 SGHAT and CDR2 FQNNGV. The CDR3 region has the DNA TGTGCCAGCAGCTCAAGTCTAGCGGATCCGACCCAGTACTTC. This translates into CASSSSLADPTQYF.